The next 14 T cell receptor beta chains were all read from a single sample in a study of T-cell reconstitution after alpha-beta-depleted transplantation in children. The TCRbeta library incorporated unique molecular identifiers. One entry per CDR3 protein results from TCRdb running MiXCR on the PCR reads. There are roughly 590,000 distinct CDR3 sequences in the sample; over 15% occur only once, and over 0.95% lies in the top ten. The sample was PBMCs from the stem cell graft donor, taken from the stem cell graft. All receptors come from a human donor who donated a stem cell graft to a child with acute myeloid leukemia.

This clonotype appeared many times. The V call is TRBV20-1, the J call TRBJ1-2; 8 nucleotides align to TRBD1. The CDR3 runs to 14 residues. The germline gives CDR1 DFQATT, CDR2 SNEGSKA (reference sequence). Unmatched junction bases numbered 12, after V lost 6 bases and J lost 6 bases. CDR3 sequence reads: CSATGQGKWNGYTF. Here the CDR3 DNA reads TGCAGTGCGACAGGACAGGGAAAATGGAATGGCTACACCTTC.

The rearrangement links TRBV4-1 to TRBJ1-1; 8 bases match TRBD1. Unmatched junction bases numbered 8, after V lost 0 bases and J lost 2 bases. In germline, CDR1 is MGHRA, CDR2 YSYEKL. The CDR3 is 17 residues long. This CDR3 is CASSQDWVGQGNTEAFF. For the CDR3, the DNA is TGCGCCAGCAGCCAAGATTGGGTTGGACAGGGCAACACTGAAGCTTTCTTT.

The J gene is TRBJ2-3, the V gene TRBV5-1; 7 nucleotides agree with TRBD2. V shed 1 base, J shed 0 bases, and the junction held 5 bases outside the gene matches. This CDR3 has 16 residues. From germline, CDR1 is SGHRS and CDR2 YFSETQ. CDR3 sequence (DNA): TGCGCCAGCAGCTTGATTAGCGGGCGTAGCACAGATACGCAGTATTTT. Its translation: CASSLISGRSTDTQYF.

This clonotype was detected many times. J is TRBJ1-2 and V is TRBV12-3 or TRBV12-4; 11 bases are a match to TRBD1. The CDR3 is made up of 16 amino acids. The V and J ends lost 7 bases and 4 bases, in that order; junction bases with no gene match: 11. The chain's CDR3 is CASTPRGGQGGYGYTF. CDR3 bases: TGTGCCAGCACCCCTAGAGGGGGACAGGGGGGCTATGGCTACACCTTC.

This clonotype was picked up many times. This chain uses TRBV9 with TRBJ1-3; 8 bases line up with TRBD1. The CDR3 length is 15 residues. CDR1 is SGDLS, CDR2 YYNGEE, per germline. The V and J ends lost 4 bases and 0 bases, in that order; junction bases with no gene match: 3. In nucleotides, the CDR3 is TGTGCCAGCAGCCCCGGGACAGGCTCTGGAAACACCATATATTTT. This encodes CASSPGTGSGNTIYF. The full variable domain, completed using reference TRBV9 and TRBJ1-3, is DSGVTQTPKHLITATGQRVTLRCSPRSGDLSVYWYQQSLDQGLQFLIQYYNGEERAKGNILERFSAQQFPDLHSELNLSSLELGDSALYFCASSPGTGSGNTIYFGEGSWLTVV.

The table lists this clonotype with many counts. The rearrangement links TRBV10-1 to TRBJ2-1; TRBD2 agrees at 8 bases. Trimming removed 3 bases from V and 2 bases from J; junction bases left unmatched: 3. Germline V gene sequence: CDR1 WNHNN, CDR2 SYGVQD (reference sequence). The length of the CDR3 is 15 residues. The CDR3 protein is CASSDSGGPYNEQFF. The CDR3, as DNA: TGCGCCAGCAGTGATTCGGGGGGGCCCTACAATGAGCAGTTCTTC.

Ten or more counts support this clonotype. J is TRBJ2-2 and V is TRBV12-3 or TRBV12-4, with 7 bases identical to TRBD2. Trimming took 7 bases from V and 4 from J; bases not matched to a gene: 12. The length of the CDR3 is 16 residues. The CDR3 loop reads CASTFAEGGSTGELFF. The CDR3 nucleotides read TGTGCCAGCACCTTTGCCGAGGGCGGGAGCACCGGGGAGCTGTTTTTT.

This clonotype occurred a few times. The chain is built from TRBV7-2 and TRBJ1-5; no reliable D call. Germline CDR1 SGHTA, CDR2 FQGNSA. Trimming stripped 5 bases from V and 6 bases from J, with 8 bases between. The CDR3 has 12 amino acids. The CDR3, as DNA: TGTGCCAGCAGCATCGAGGGTCAGCCCCAGCATTTT. Translating it yields CASSIEGQPQHF.

The DNA of the CDR3 is TGTGCCAGCAGCCAAGATCAGGGTAGCCGAATAGCTGGAAACACCATATATTTT. Its translation is CASSQDQGSRIAGNTIYF. This sequence joins TRBV4-2 and TRBJ1-3; tentative D call: TRBD1 (5 bases). The V gene's germline CDR1 is LGHNA and CDR2 YNFKEQ. V lost 0 bases to trimming and J lost 2 bases, with 17 bases between them. The CDR3 has 18 residues.

In its sample, this clonotype was seen many times. The chain uses TRBV9 and TRBJ2-1; TRBD1 aligns across 8 bases. This CDR3 contains 15 residues. CDR1 is SGDLS, CDR2 YYNGEE, per germline. The V and J ends lost 4 bases and 3 bases, in that order; junction bases with no gene match: 6. The DNA for the CDR3 is TGTGCCAGCAGCCCCGATGGACAGGGCTACAATGAGCAGTTCTTC. Translated: CASSPDGQGYNEQFF.

The chain employs TRBV20-1 and TRBJ2-3, with a tentative D call TRBD2 (7 bases). This CDR3 comprises 16 residues. With 4 bases removed from V and 2 bases from J, the gap between germline ends came to 19 bases. In germline, CDR1 is DFQATT, CDR2 SNEGSKA (reference sequence). CDR3 residues: CSATKRRGPVTDTQYF. DNA of the CDR3: TGCAGTGCTACCAAAAGGCGGGGGCCAGTCACAGATACGCAGTATTTT.

The rearrangement links TRBV7-9 to TRBJ1-3; D call uncertain. Germline values: CDR1 SEHNR, CDR2 FQNEAQ (reference sequence). Trimming removed 8 bases at V and 4 bases at J, with 15 bases between. The CDR3 totals 14 residues. CDR3 in amino acids: CASRRTLGGNTIYF. CDR3 bases: TGTGCCAGCCGACGAACCCTGGGGGGAAACACCATATATTTT.

This clonotype came up a few times. The CDR3 is CSARELRTGRAYNEQFF. CDR3 nucleotides: TGCAGTGCTAGGGAACTCCGGACAGGGAGGGCCTACAATGAGCAGTTCTTC. The rearrangement joins TRBV20-1 to TRBJ2-1; D is possibly TRBD1 (8 bases). This CDR3 has 17 amino acids. Germline V gene lookup returns CDR1 DFQATT and CDR2 SNEGSKA (reference sequence). The V gene lost 3 bases and the J gene lost 2 bases, with 20 bases spanning the gap.

At least ten counts were recorded for this clonotype. The chain carries TRBV27 and TRBJ2-1, with D possibly being TRBD1 (5 bases). Germline values: CDR1 MNHEY, CDR2 SMNVEV (reference sequence). This CDR3 comprises 15 residues. As DNA, the CDR3 is TGTGCTACCAGGGCGAACGGATATATGTACAATGAGCAGTTCTTC. Residues: CATRANGYMYNEQFF.